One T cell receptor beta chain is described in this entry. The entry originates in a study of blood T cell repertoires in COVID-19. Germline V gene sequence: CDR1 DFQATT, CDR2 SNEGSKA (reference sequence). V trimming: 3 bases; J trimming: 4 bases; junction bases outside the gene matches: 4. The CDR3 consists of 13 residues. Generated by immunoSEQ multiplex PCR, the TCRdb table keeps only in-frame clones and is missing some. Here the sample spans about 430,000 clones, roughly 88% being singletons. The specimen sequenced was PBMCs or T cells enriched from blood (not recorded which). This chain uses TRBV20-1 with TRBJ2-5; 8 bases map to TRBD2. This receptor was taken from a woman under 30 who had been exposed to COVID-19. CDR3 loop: CSASGLAGETQYF. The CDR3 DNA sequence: TGCAGTGCTAGTGGTCTAGCGGGAGAGACCCAGTACTTC.